This is a list of T cell receptor beta chains from one sample in a study of post-analysis software for immune sequencing data. TCRdb recomputed calls from the PCR reads with MiXCR, one row per CDR3 protein. The data hold about 570,000 distinct CDR3 sequences, with 34% observed a single time. Sequenced: blood. These receptors all stem from a girl aged 2-17 years with multiple sclerosis. Each CDR3 is given with its conserved first and last residue. D genes are given only for firm matches. For some rows the clone size is stated as once, few or many, or as a class when expanded; others skip it.

v_gene	len	j_gene	d_gene	abundance	CDR3nt	CDR3aa
TRBV5-1	14	TRBJ2-7	TRBD1	-	TGCGCCAGCAGCTTGGGGACAGGGGCCGACGAGCAGTACTTC	CASSLGTGADEQYF
TRBV9	15	TRBJ2-7	-	-	TGTGCCAGCAGCGTAGGAGGAACAGGTCTCTACGAGCAGTACTTC	CASSVGGTGLYEQYF
TRBV12-3/TRBV12-4	15	TRBJ1-5	TRBD1	few	TGTGCCAGCAGCCCGCAGGGGGGGATAAATCAGCCCCAGCATTTT	CASSPQGGINQPQHF
TRBV7-2	14	TRBJ2-7	-	-	TGTGCCAGCAGCTTAAATCCCGGAACCTACGAGCAGTACTTC	CASSLNPGTYEQYF
TRBV7-8	15	TRBJ2-5	-	many	TGTGCCAGCAGCTTAGGGCAGGGGAAGTCGGAGACCCAGTACTTC	CASSLGQGKSETQYF
TRBV4-1	15	TRBJ2-7	-	-	TGCGCCAGCAGCCAAGCTTTCGCGGTGGGGGACGAGCAGTACTTC	CASSQAFAVGDEQYF
TRBV7-3	16	TRBJ2-3	TRBD2	-	TGTGCCAGCAGCCTGACTAGCGGGGTTGGCACAGATACGCAGTATTTT	CASSLTSGVGTDTQYF
TRBV10-3	13	TRBJ2-1	-	many	TGTGCCATCAGTGGGGTCCAAATGGGTGAGCAGTTCTTC	CAISGVQMGEQFF
TRBV6-1	17	TRBJ1-6	TRBD1	few	TGTGCCAGCAGTCCGTCTCCGGAGGACAGGGGCTCCCTTTCCCTCCACTTT	CASSPSPEDRGSLSLHF
TRBV28	18	TRBJ2-4	TRBD1	-	TGTGCCAGCTCGCCCCTCGGAGGAACGGGACAGTTCGGAAACATTCAGTACTTC	CASSPLGGTGQFGNIQYF
TRBV7-2	15	TRBJ2-3	-	-	TGTGCCAGCAGCTTAGAGGGATACAACACAGATACGCAGTATTTT	CASSLEGYNTDTQYF
TRBV20-1	15	TRBJ2-7	-	-	TGCAGTGCTACCAAAGAGACAGTCGGTTTTGGAGAGCAGTACTTC	CSATKETVGFGEQYF
TRBV15	14	TRBJ2-3	-	-	TGTGCCACCAGCAGAGACGGGAGTTTAGATACGCAGTATTTT	CATSRDGSLDTQYF
TRBV5-1	12	TRBJ2-4	-	-	TGCGCCAGCAGCTTGGATGACGTTCCACAGTACTTC	CASSLDDVPQYF
TRBV20-1	15	TRBJ1-1	-	-	TGCAGTACAGGACACCCAGTAACAGGGAACACTGAAGCTTTCTTT	CSTGHPVTGNTEAFF
TRBV20-1	13	TRBJ2-1	-	-	TGCAGTGCTAGACCTAGCTCCAACAATGAGCAGTTCTTC	CSARPSSNNEQFF
TRBV25-1	16	TRBJ1-4	TRBD1	-	TGTGCCAGCAGTGTCGGACAGGGCAAGTATCCGGAAAAACTGTTTTTT	CASSVGQGKYPEKLFF
TRBV10-3	14	TRBJ2-7	-	-	TGTGCCATCAGTGCGGGCCGGACCTCCTACGAGCAGTACTTC	CAISAGRTSYEQYF
TRBV4-2	14	TRBJ1-2	-	few	TGTGCCAGCAGCCAAGATGAACAGTCCTATGGCTACACCTTC	CASSQDEQSYGYTF
TRBV5-1	14	TRBJ2-1	TRBD2	few	TGCGCCAGCAGCCGCCAAGGGACTAGCATTGAGCAGTTCTTC	CASSRQGTSIEQFF
TRBV7-2	15	TRBJ2-5	TRBD1	-	TGTGCCAGCAGCTGGCAGGGACAGGGTGAAGAGACCCAGTACTTC	CASSWQGQGEETQYF
TRBV7-9	14	TRBJ1-1	-	-	TGTGCCAGCAGCTCACGGTCATACGCCACTGAAGCTTTCTTT	CASSSRSYATEAFF
TRBV6-5	11	TRBJ1-1	-	few	TGTGCCAGCAGTGGAGGGGGACGGGCTTTCTTT	CASSGGGRAFF
TRBV10-2	15	TRBJ2-7	TRBD2	-	TGCGCCAGCAGTGGGACTAGCGGGGGACCCTACGAGCAGTACTTC	CASSGTSGGPYEQYF
TRBV7-8	17	TRBJ2-2	TRBD1	-	TGTGCCAGCAGCACCATAGGGGACAGGGGGGACACCGGGGAGCTGTTTTTT	CASSTIGDRGDTGELFF
TRBV6-5	15	TRBJ2-7	-	-	TGTGCCAGCAGTTACGTCGGTGCCGGCCCCTACGAGCAGTACTTC	CASSYVGAGPYEQYF
TRBV5-4	13	TRBJ2-7	-	few	TGTGCCAGCAGCTTGGGGGGCGGTCTCGAGCAGTACTTC	CASSLGGGLEQYF
TRBV5-6	16	TRBJ2-1	TRBD1	-	TGTGCCAGCAGCTCAGGACAGGGCTGGGGCTACAATGAGCAGTTCTTC	CASSSGQGWGYNEQFF
TRBV6-5	13	TRBJ2-7	-	-	TGTGCCAGCACCAATCCAGGGGCCAACGAGCAGTACTTC	CASTNPGANEQYF
TRBV29-1	13	TRBJ1-1	TRBD1	-	TGCAGCGTCGATCGACAGGGGTGGACTGAAGCTTTCTTT	CSVDRQGWTEAFF
TRBV5-1	14	TRBJ2-5	-	-	TGCGCCAGCAGCCCCGATGGACGGAGGGAGACCCAGTACTTC	CASSPDGRRETQYF
TRBV2	13	TRBJ2-3	TRBD2	few	TGTGCCAGCCGGACTAGCGGGGGTGATACGCAGTATTTT	CASRTSGGDTQYF
TRBV20-1	15	TRBJ1-4	TRBD1	-	TGCAGTGCGAGAGGACAGGGGCCTTCTAATGAAAAACTGTTTTTT	CSARGQGPSNEKLFF
TRBV18	14	TRBJ1-2	-	few	TGTGCCAGCTCAGCCTCCAGGGGCTACTATGGCTACACCTTC	CASSASRGYYGYTF
TRBV15	20	TRBJ1-5	TRBD1	-	TGTGCCACCAGCACCGGGCTGGGACAGAATAATTTTTATAGCAATCAGCCCCAGCATTTT	CATSTGLGQNNFYSNQPQHF
TRBV15	13	TRBJ2-5	-	-	TGTGCCACCTCGGGAAGCGAACAAGAGACCCAGTACTTC	CATSGSEQETQYF
TRBV5-1	17	TRBJ2-4	-	few	TGCGCCAGCAGCTTAAATCCGGGGCTAGGGGCCAAAAACATTCAGTACTTC	CASSLNPGLGAKNIQYF
TRBV12-3/TRBV12-4	16	TRBJ2-5	TRBD2	-	TGTGCCAGCAGCCGGATACCGGGACTAGCTCCGGAGACCCAGTACTTC	CASSRIPGLAPETQYF
TRBV7-2	14	TRBJ2-2	-	few	TGTGCCAGTAGACTGGGGCGATTAACCGGGGAGCTGTTTTTT	CASRLGRLTGELFF
TRBV29-1	13	TRBJ2-6	-	-	TGCACCGCCACGGTCTCTGGGGCCAACGTCCTGACTTTC	CTATVSGANVLTF
TRBV9	16	TRBJ2-1	TRBD2	-	TGTGCCAGCAGCGTAGGAGCGGGGGCGCCTTTAGATGAGCAGTTCTTC	CASSVGAGAPLDEQFF
TRBV5-6	14	TRBJ2-1	-	few	TGTGCCAGCGGAGGAGGGGGGAGTGCGATTGAGCAGTTCTTC	CASGGGGSAIEQFF
TRBV28	12	TRBJ1-1	-	-	TGTGCCAGCACCCCGGACAACACTGAAGCTTTCTTT	CASTPDNTEAFF
TRBV6-5	15	TRBJ2-7	TRBD2	-	TGTGCCAGCTCCCGGGGCGGGGGGAGTCTCTACGAGCAGTACTTC	CASSRGGGSLYEQYF
TRBV10-2	13	TRBJ1-5	-	few	TGCGCCAGCGGGGCTGATAGCAATCAGCCCCAGCATTTT	CASGADSNQPQHF
TRBV6-2/TRBV6-3	12	TRBJ2-1	-	-	TGTGCCAGCAGCCCAACTAGCTATGAGCAGTTCTTC	CASSPTSYEQFF
TRBV5-6	12	TRBJ1-1	-	many	TGTGCCAGCAGCTTGGCCGACACTGAAGCTTTCTTT	CASSLADTEAFF
TRBV5-1	11	TRBJ1-1	-	-	TGCGCCAGCAAAGCAGGGGCTGAAGCTTTCTTT	CASKAGAEAFF
TRBV6-1	13	TRBJ2-2	-	-	TGTGCCAGTGAGGGATTGAACACCGGGGAGCTGTTTTTT	CASEGLNTGELFF
TRBV9	13	TRBJ1-2	-	-	TGTGCCAGCAGCGTAGGAAGGGAATATGGCTACACCTTC	CASSVGREYGYTF
TRBV28	15	TRBJ2-1	TRBD2	-	TGTGCCAGCAGTAACGGCGGGGGGTCCTACAATGAGCAGTTCTTC	CASSNGGGSYNEQFF